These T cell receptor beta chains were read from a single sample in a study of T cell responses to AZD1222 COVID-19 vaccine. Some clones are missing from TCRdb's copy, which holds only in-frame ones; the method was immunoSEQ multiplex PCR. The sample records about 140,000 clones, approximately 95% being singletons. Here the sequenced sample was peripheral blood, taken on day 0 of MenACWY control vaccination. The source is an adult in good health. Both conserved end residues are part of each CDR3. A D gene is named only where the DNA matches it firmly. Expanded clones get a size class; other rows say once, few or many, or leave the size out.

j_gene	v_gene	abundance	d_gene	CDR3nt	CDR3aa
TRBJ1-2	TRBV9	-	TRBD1	TGTGCCAGCAGCGCCCGGGACAGGGGATTGGGCTACACCTTC	CASSARDRGLGYTF
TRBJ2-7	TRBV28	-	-	TGTGCCAGCGCCAATACCGGGACGGACTCCTACGAGCAGTACTTC	CASANTGTDSYEQYF
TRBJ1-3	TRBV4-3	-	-	TGCGCCAGCAGCGGAACAGGGTTATCTGGAAACACCATATATTTT	CASSGTGLSGNTIYF
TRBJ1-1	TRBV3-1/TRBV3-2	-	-	TGTGCCAGCAGCCTTAGGGGTGGCACTGAAGCTTTCTTT	CASSLRGGTEAFF
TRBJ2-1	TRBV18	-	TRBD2	TGTGCCAGCTCACCATACGGGACTAGCGGGAGCTATGAGCAGTTCTTC	CASSPYGTSGSYEQFF
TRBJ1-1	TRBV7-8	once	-	TGTGCCAGCAGCCCTTATGGCACTGAAGCTTTCTTT	CASSPYGTEAFF
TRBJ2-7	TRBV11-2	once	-	TGTGCCAGCAGCTTAAGGACATGGACGAACCAACAGGAGCAGTACTTC	CASSLRTWTNQQEQYF
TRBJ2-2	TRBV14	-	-	TGTGCCAGCAGCCAAAGCTCGACCATCGGGGAGCTGTTTTTT	CASSQSSTIGELFF
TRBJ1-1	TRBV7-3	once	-	TGTGCCAGCAGCCTCCTCTGCACGGACAGTCTGAACACTGAAGCTTTCTTT	CASSLLCTDSLNTEAFF
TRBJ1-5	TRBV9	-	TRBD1	TGTGCCAGCAGCGTGACAGGGGGTCAGCCCCAGCATTTT	CASSVTGGQPQHF
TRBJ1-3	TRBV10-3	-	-	TGTGCCATCAGTGGAGGGGACAAAACTGGAAACACCATATATTTT	CAISGGDKTGNTIYF
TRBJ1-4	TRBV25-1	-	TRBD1	TGTGCCAGCAGGGGACAGGAGAATGAAAAACTGTTTTTT	CASRGQENEKLFF
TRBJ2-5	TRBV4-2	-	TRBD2	TGTGCCAGCAGCCACGGGACTAGCGGGGGGGCCGACCAAGAGACCCAGTACTTC	CASSHGTSGGADQETQYF
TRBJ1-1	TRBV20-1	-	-	TGCAGTGCTAGCGGGGACACTGAAGCTTTCTTT	CSASGDTEAFF
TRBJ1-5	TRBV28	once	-	TGTGCCAGCAGTTTCGGTGGTCTGAGTCAGCCCCAGCATTTT	CASSFGGLSQPQHF
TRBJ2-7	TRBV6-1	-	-	TGTGCCAGCAGCCGAAGCGGCTACGAGCAGTACTTC	CASSRSGYEQYF
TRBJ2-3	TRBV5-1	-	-	TGCGCCAGCAGCCCCGTGGGGAGAGGCACAGATACGCAGTATTTT	CASSPVGRGTDTQYF
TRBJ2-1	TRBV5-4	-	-	TGTGCCAGCAGCTTGGGGGGGCCCTCCTACAATGAGCAGTTCTTC	CASSLGGPSYNEQFF
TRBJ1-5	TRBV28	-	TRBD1	TGTGCCAGCAGCGGACAGGGTAACAATCAGCCCCAGCATTTT	CASSGQGNNQPQHF
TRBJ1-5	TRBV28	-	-	TGTGCCAGCGGACGCAATCAGCCCCAGCATTTT	CASGRNQPQHF
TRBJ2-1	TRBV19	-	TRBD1	TGTGCCAGTAGTTACAGGGACAGGGGGCACGTTGAGCAGTTCTTC	CASSYRDRGHVEQFF
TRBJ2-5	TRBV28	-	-	TGTGCCAGCAGTTTCGGGTACCAAGAGACCCAGTACTTC	CASSFGYQETQYF
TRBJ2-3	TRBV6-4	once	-	TGTGCCAGCAGTGAGTCGGGGACAGATACGCAGTATTTT	CASSESGTDTQYF
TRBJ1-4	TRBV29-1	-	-	TGCAGCGTTGAAGGACAGGAGAAACTGTTTTTT	CSVEGQEKLFF
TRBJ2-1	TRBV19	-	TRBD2	TGTGCCAGCAGACATCTAGCGGGGGGCGACAATGAGCAGTTCTTC	CASRHLAGGDNEQFF
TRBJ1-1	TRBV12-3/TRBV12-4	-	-	TGTGCCAGCAAGGGGGGGAACACTGAAGCTTTCTTT	CASKGGNTEAFF
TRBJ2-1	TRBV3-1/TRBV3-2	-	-	TGTGCCAGCAGCCAACAGGGTGGGGAGAACAATGAGCAGTTCTTC	CASSQQGGENNEQFF
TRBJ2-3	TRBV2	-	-	TGTGCCAGCAGTGTGGGAGATACGCAGTATTTT	CASSVGDTQYF
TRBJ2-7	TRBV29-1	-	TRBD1	TGCAGCGCCGCCCGAGGGGGCGGTTACGAGCAGTACTTC	CSAARGGGYEQYF
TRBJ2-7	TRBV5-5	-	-	TGTGCCAGCAGCTACATACCAGGGCGGGAGCAGTACTTC	CASSYIPGREQYF
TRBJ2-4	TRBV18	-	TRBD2	TGTGCCAGCTCACCACTTCCGGGACTAGCGGGTGTAGCCAAAAACATTCAGTACTTC	CASSPLPGLAGVAKNIQYF
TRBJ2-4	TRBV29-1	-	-	TGCAGCGTTGAAGATCTGGAGGGCCATACCCCGAACATTCAGTACTTC	CSVEDLEGHTPNIQYF
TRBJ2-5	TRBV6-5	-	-	TGTGCCAGCAGTCCGACAGGTTTAACGACCCAGTACTTC	CASSPTGLTTQYF
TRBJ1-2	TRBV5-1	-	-	TGCGCCAGCAGCCCGGATGGGGCCCAAACTCGGGGCTACACCTTC	CASSPDGAQTRGYTF
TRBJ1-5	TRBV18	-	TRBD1	TGTGCCAGCTCACCAACGACAGGGCCCAATCAGCCCCAGCATTTT	CASSPTTGPNQPQHF
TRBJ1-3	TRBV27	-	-	TGTGCCAGCAGTTTAGCGGCCCCTAGCACTGGAAACACCATATATTTT	CASSLAAPSTGNTIYF
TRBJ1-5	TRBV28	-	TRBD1	TGTGCCAGCAGCTCGGACAGGGAGGCGGATTTTAGCAATCAGCCCCAGCATTTT	CASSSDREADFSNQPQHF
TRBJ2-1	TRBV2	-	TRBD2	TGTGCCAGCACCAGCGGGACTAGCGGGTTTAACTCCTACAATGAGCAGTTCTTC	CASTSGTSGFNSYNEQFF
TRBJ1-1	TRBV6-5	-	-	TGTGCCAGCAGGGACCCCCGTTCGGGTTACACTGAAGCTTTCTTT	CASRDPRSGYTEAFF
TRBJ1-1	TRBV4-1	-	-	TGCGCCAGCAGCCAAGCGGGCAGGGCAAACACTGAAGCTTTCTTT	CASSQAGRANTEAFF
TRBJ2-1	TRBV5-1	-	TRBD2	TGCGCCAGCAGTAGCGGGACACGCAATGAGCAGTTCTTC	CASSSGTRNEQFF
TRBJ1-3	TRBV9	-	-	TGTGCCAGCAGCGGGACGCTGATCTCTGGAAACACCATATATTTT	CASSGTLISGNTIYF